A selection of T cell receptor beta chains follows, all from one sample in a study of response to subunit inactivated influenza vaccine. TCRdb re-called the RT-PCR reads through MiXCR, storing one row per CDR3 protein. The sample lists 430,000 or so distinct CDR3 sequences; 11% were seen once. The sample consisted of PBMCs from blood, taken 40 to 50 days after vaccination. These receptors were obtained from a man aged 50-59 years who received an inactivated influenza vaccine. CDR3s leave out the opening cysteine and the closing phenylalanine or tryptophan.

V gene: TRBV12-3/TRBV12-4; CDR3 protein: ASSPGLAGGFETQY
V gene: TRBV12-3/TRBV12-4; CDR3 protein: ASSFRSQLEAF
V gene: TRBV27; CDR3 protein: ASSSTASYEQY
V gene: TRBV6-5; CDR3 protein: ASSYGSGVYNEQF
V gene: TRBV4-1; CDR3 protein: ASSQDRGELAKNIQY
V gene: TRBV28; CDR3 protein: ASSLLAGGPPYNEQF
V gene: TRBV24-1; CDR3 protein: ATRPRTGFSDTQY
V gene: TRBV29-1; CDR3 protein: SGDTGFGEQF
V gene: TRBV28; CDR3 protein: ASSSSGVRRSGANVLT
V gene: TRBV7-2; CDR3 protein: ASSPATGKHYNEQF
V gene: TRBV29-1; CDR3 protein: SVSQGQGQPQH
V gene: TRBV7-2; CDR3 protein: ASSLPIQGDLGQDTQY
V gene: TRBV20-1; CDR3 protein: SASAGTSSGNTIY
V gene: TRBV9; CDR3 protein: ASSYQSGPQETQY
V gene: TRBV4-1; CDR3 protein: ASTLTAGMDYGYT
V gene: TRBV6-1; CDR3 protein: ASSEGPPNTQY
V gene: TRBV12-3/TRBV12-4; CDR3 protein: ASSLPRGTYNSPLH
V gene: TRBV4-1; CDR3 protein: ASSQGDPGAQPQH
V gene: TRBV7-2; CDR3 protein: ASSPRGRESSYEQY
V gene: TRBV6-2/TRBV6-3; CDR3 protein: ASSQVGPEQF
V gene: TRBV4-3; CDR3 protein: ASSPGSRAGPYEQY
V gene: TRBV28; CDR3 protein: ASSAPGTGELF
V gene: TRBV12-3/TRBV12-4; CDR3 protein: ASSLDRGINTGELF
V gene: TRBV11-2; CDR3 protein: ASSQDMNQPQH
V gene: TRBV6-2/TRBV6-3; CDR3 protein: ASSQYSGNEQY
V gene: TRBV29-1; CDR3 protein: SVVSSGRAYEQY
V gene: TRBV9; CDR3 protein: ASSPSLAGGRLNEQF
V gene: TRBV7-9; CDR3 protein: ASSLPGQHYTEAF
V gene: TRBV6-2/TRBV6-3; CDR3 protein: ASSVPGKGSYEQY
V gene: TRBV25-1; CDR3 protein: ASSAPLRTSGTYEQY
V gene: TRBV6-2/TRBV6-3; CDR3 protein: ASSWAGANQPQH